A selection of T cell receptor beta chains follows, all from one sample in a study of T cells in Graves' hyperthyroidism and ophthalmopathy. TCRdb reanalysed the multiplex PCR reads using MiXCR and keeps one entry per CDR3 protein. The sample contains under 300,000 distinct CDR3 sequences, about 14% of which appear only once. Sequencing used blood. The receptor set was obtained from a woman under 40 with Graves' hyperthyroidism that later progressed to Graves' ophthalmopathy. The CDR3 runs from the conserved cysteine through the conserved F or W. Each record gives: J gene, clone size, D gene, V gene, CDR3 DNA, CDR3 protein. The D gene is left open where the match is weak. Rows may omit the clone size; those that give it use once, few, many or a size class.

TRBJ2-5 few - TRBV5-1 TGCGCCAGCAGTCGGCGGGGCGAGGAGACCCAGTACTTC CASSRRGEETQYF
TRBJ2-5 many TRBD2 TRBV7-6 TGTGCCAGCAGTTCTGGCGGGGGCCAAGAGACCCAGTACTTC CASSSGGGQETQYF
TRBJ2-5 many TRBD2 TRBV4-2 TGTGCCAGCAGCCAAGATCTGGGGACTAGCGGGAGAGGCGAGACCCAGTACTTC CASSQDLGTSGRGETQYF
TRBJ1-1 many - TRBV20-1 TGCAGTGCCGAAGGGATGAACACTGAAGCTTTCTTT CSAEGMNTEAFF
TRBJ2-1 - - TRBV4-3 TGCGCCAGCAGCCAAGATGGTAGTTGGGGCTCCTACAATGAGCAGTTCTTC CASSQDGSWGSYNEQFF
TRBJ1-1 - - TRBV15 TGTGCCACCAGGCACAGGGAGAACACTGAAGCTTTCTTT CATRHRENTEAFF
TRBJ2-1 - TRBD1 TRBV6-2/TRBV6-3 TGTGCCAGCAGTTACCCACCGGGACAGGGTCTCAATGAGCAGTTCTTC CASSYPPGQGLNEQFF
TRBJ2-7 many - TRBV6-1 TGTGCCAGTCTACCGAACCCGATCTCCTACGAGCAGTACTTC CASLPNPISYEQYF
TRBJ2-7 many TRBD2 TRBV11-3 TGTGCCAGCAGGACCAGGGGGACTAGCGGGCCTGACACCCCCTACGAGCAGTACTTC CASRTRGTSGPDTPYEQYF
TRBJ2-1 - TRBD2 TRBV9 TGTGCCAGCAGCATCTCCTCGACACTAGCGGTTAACAATGAGCAGTTCTTC CASSISSTLAVNNEQFF
TRBJ1-2 - - TRBV4-2 TGTGCCAGCAGCCAGGAGAACAGGGACAACTATGGCTACACCTTC CASSQENRDNYGYTF
TRBJ2-1 many - TRBV28 TGTGCCAGCGGTAGGGGCAATGAGCAGTTCTTC CASGRGNEQFF
TRBJ2-1 few - TRBV9 TGTGCCAGCAGCGTAGTGCGTGCCGGGACTCCGGATTACAATGAGCAGTTCTTC CASSVVRAGTPDYNEQFF
TRBJ2-7 few - TRBV7-2 TGTGCCAGCAGCTTAGCGAAGGGAGTCGAGCAGTACTTC CASSLAKGVEQYF
TRBJ2-7 many TRBD1 TRBV28 TGTGCCAGCAGTTTTGCCGGACAGGGCCCCTACGAGCAGTACTTC CASSFAGQGPYEQYF
TRBJ1-1 - TRBD1 TRBV3-1 TGTGCCAGCAGCTTCGGACAGGGAGAAGAATTGAACACTGAAGCTTTCTTT CASSFGQGEELNTEAFF
TRBJ1-6 many - TRBV6-2/TRBV6-3 TGTGCCAGCAGTGGGGGTTCACCCCTCCACTTT CASSGGSPLHF
TRBJ1-1 many - TRBV27 TGTGCCAGCAGTTTGACTCCTCTGGGGGCCACTGAAGCTTTCTTT CASSLTPLGATEAFF
TRBJ1-1 many TRBD1 TRBV19 TGTGCCAGTAGTAGGACAGGTCTGGGCACTGGAGCTTTCTTT CASSRTGLGTGAFF
TRBJ2-1 many TRBD2 TRBV28 TGTGTCAGTTCCCCGATTAGCGGGAGTAGCGGGCGTGAGCAGTTCTTC CVSSPISGSSGREQFF
TRBJ1-1 few - TRBV4-3 TGCGCCAGCAGCCAAGACAGAGGGAACACTGAAGCTTTCTTT CASSQDRGNTEAFF
TRBJ2-1 few - TRBV28 TGTGCCAGCAGTTTAGGGGTTTATGAGCAGTTCTTC CASSLGVYEQFF
TRBJ2-7 many TRBD1 TRBV6-1 TGTGCCAGCAGCCAGACAGGGCCTTACGAGCAGTACTTC CASSQTGPYEQYF
TRBJ2-7 few TRBD2 TRBV5-4 TGTGCCAGTCAAGCGGGGGGAGTGGGAGAGCAGTACTTC CASQAGGVGEQYF
TRBJ2-6 - - TRBV4-1 TGCGCCAGCAGCCAAGGGATAGCTGGGGCCAACGTCCTGACTTTC CASSQGIAGANVLTF
TRBJ2-7 many TRBD2 TRBV6-6 TGTGCCAGCAGTTACGCCGGGACTAGCGGGTCCTACGAGCAGTACTTC CASSYAGTSGSYEQYF
TRBJ2-7 many TRBD1 TRBV7-9 TGTGCCAGCAGCCATCGGAGACAGGGCCACGAGCAGTACTTC CASSHRRQGHEQYF
TRBJ2-1 few - TRBV6-5 TGTGCCAGCAGTTACGGCCCCACGCCGACTAGGGGGACCTACAATGAGCAGTTCTTC CASSYGPTPTRGTYNEQFF
TRBJ2-1 many TRBD2 TRBV20-1 TGCAGTGCTATCCCGGGACTAGGTAGCAATGAGCAGTTCTTC CSAIPGLGSNEQFF
TRBJ2-2 many TRBD2 TRBV2 TGTGCCAGCAGTGCCTCAGGACTAGCGGGGACCGGGGAGCTGTTTTTT CASSASGLAGTGELFF
TRBJ2-1 many - TRBV3-1 TGTGCCAGCAGCCAAGGTCCCTCTAGCGTAAGCTCCTACAATGAGCAGTTCTTC CASSQGPSSVSSYNEQFF
TRBJ2-1 once - TRBV27 TGTGCCAGCAGCCGGATGAGGGGGTTCAATGAGCAGTTCTTC CASSRMRGFNEQFF
TRBJ2-2 few TRBD2 TRBV15 TGTGCCACCAGCAGAGATTCCCTAGCGGGATTTGGCGGGGAGCTGTTTTTT CATSRDSLAGFGGELFF
TRBJ1-5 many - TRBV18 TGTGCCAGCTCACCTACGGAAGGAGCAGCCCAGCATTTT CASSPTEGAAQHF
TRBJ2-1 - - TRBV28 TGTGCCAGCAGTTCCCACGAAGCGGAGTCCTACAATGAGCAGTTCTTC CASSSHEAESYNEQFF
TRBJ1-1 - - TRBV12-3/TRBV12-4 TGTGCCAGCAGTTGGGGGGGCGGTGGGGTAACTGAAGCTTTCTTT CASSWGGGGVTEAFF
TRBJ1-2 few - TRBV30 TGTGCCTGGAGTGTAGACGGGGGGTGGAGTGGGGGCTACACCTTC CAWSVDGGWSGGYTF
TRBJ1-3 many - TRBV27 TGTGCCAGCAGGGTAACAGGGAGGGACTCTGGAAACACCATATATTTT CASRVTGRDSGNTIYF
TRBJ2-1 many TRBD2 TRBV28 TGTGCCAGCACCACGGGAGGTGGGAATGAGCAGTTCTTC CASTTGGGNEQFF
TRBJ2-1 many TRBD2 TRBV30 TGTGCCTTAAGAGGACTAGCGGGTAATGAGCAGTTCTTC CALRGLAGNEQFF
TRBJ2-5 few TRBD2 TRBV5-5 TGTGCCAGCAGACAAACTAGCGGGAGGGCTCCCGAGACCCAGTACTTC CASRQTSGRAPETQYF
TRBJ1-1 many - TRBV5-5 TGTGCCAGCAGCTGGGGACTAGTGAACACTGAAGCTTTCTTT CASSWGLVNTEAFF
TRBJ1-1 many - TRBV5-1 TGCGCCAGCAGATTTGGAGGGAACACTGAAGCTTTCTTT CASRFGGNTEAFF
TRBJ2-3 few - TRBV19 TGTGCCAGTATCCATACGTCCCCTAGCGATACAGATACGCAGTATTTT CASIHTSPSDTDTQYF